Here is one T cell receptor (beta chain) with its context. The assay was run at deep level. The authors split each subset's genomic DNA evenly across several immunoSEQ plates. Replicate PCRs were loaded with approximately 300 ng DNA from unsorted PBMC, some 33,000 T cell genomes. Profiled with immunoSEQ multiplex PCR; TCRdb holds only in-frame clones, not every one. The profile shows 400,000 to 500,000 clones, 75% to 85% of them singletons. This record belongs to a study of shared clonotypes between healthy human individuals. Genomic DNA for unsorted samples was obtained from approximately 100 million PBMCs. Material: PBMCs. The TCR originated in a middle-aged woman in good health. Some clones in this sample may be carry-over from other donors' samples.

In DNA, the CDR3 is TGTGCCTGGAGTGTCGTCAGGGGCACCGGGGAGCTGTTTTTT. Its translation is CAWSVVRGTGELFF. This chain connects TRBV30 to TRBJ2-2, with D possibly TRBD1 on 6 matching bases. CDR1 and CDR2 (germline): GTSNPN, SVGIG (reference sequence). The CDR3 is made up of 14 amino acids. V lost 0 bases and J 4 bases, leaving 9 bases between the germline ends.